The 13 T cell receptor beta chains below all came from one sample that was sequenced in a study of early T cells in non-severe SARS-CoV-2 infection. TCRdb re-derived calls from the 5' RACE reads in MiXCR, one entry per CDR3 protein. The sample comprises 70,000 to 90,000 distinct CDR3 sequences, about 15% of which are singletons, and approximately 6% rests with the top ten. The sample taken for sequencing was whole blood. All receptors derive from an adult who was a healthcare worker with PCR-confirmed SARS-CoV-2 infection or an uninfected control (not recorded which).

V gene TRBV11-2 combines with J gene TRBJ2-1, with a possible D match to TRBD2 (5 bases). The ends were cut back, 5 bases at V and 8 bases at J, with 19 bases in the middle. This CDR3 comprises 15 residues. Germline loops: CDR1 SGHAT, CDR2 FQNNGV. The CDR3 nucleotides are TGTGCCAGCAGCCCCCCGGGATCGGGGTTGGATGAGCAGTTCTTC. Amino acids: CASSPPGSGLDEQFF.

The chain carries TRBV20-1 and TRBJ2-5; no definite D call. CDR1 is DFQATT and CDR2 is SNEGSKA in the germline V gene (reference sequence). The CDR3 loop spans 12 amino acids. Trimming took off 4 bases at V and 5 bases at J, with 11 bases between the two ends. Written as DNA, the CDR3 is TGCAGTGCTACTAGGTCACGGGAGACCCAGTACTTC. Translating gives CSATRSRETQYF.

The CDR3 DNA reads as TGTGCCAGCAGCTTAAGTTGGGTTGGCTACGGCACAGATACGCAGTATTTT. Its protein is CASSLSWVGYGTDTQYF. The chain joins TRBV13 to TRBJ2-3; D is unresolved. Germline V lookup: CDR1 PRHDT, CDR2 FYEKMQ (reference sequence). The ends were cut back, 2 bases at V and 1 base at J, with 16 bases in the middle. This CDR3 contains 17 residues.

This clonotype has just a few counts. The chain links TRBV12-3 or TRBV12-4 to TRBJ2-7; maybe TRBD2 (6 bases). The CDR3 totals 13 residues. The V end lost 7 bases, the J end lost 9 bases, and 19 bases lay between the germline ends. The CDR3 region is CASTRGGGARQYF. The CDR3 DNA sequence: TGTGCCAGCACCCGCGGAGGAGGGGCTCGGCAGTACTTC.

This sequence joins TRBV6-6 and TRBJ1-5; D remains unclear. Trimming left V 3 bases short and J 0 bases short, with 9 bases between. CDR1 is MNHNY and CDR2 is SVGAGI in the germline V gene (reference sequence). This CDR3 has 15 amino acids. This CDR3 is CASSYLDPSNQPQHF. CDR3 nucleotides: TGTGCCAGCAGTTATTTGGACCCTAGCAATCAGCCCCAGCATTTT.

This clonotype appeared a few times. The rearrangement uses TRBV11-2 and TRBJ2-7; 11 nucleotides match TRBD2. J was trimmed by 5 bases and V by 2 bases; bases with no gene match: 2. The CDR3 extends over 14 amino acids. Looked up from germline, CDR1 is SGHAT and CDR2 is FQNNGV. The CDR3 DNA reads as TGTGCCAGCAGCTTAATGGGACTAGCGGACGAGCAGTACTTC. Protein sequence: CASSLMGLADEQYF. The entire variable domain, with the rest obtained from reference TRBV11-2 and TRBJ2-7, is as follows: EAGVAQSPRYKIIEKRQSVAFWCNPISGHATLYWYQQILGQGPKLLIQFQNNGVVDDSQLPKDRFSAERLKGVDSTLKIQPAKLEDSAVYLCASSLMGLADEQYFGPGTRLTVT.

The chain combines TRBV29-1 with TRBJ2-5; 7 bases line up with TRBD2. V lost 6 bases, J lost 7 bases, and 8 bases stayed unmatched. Germline assignment: CDR1 SQVTM and CDR2 ANQGSEA. There are 12 residues in the CDR3. The CDR3 nucleotides read TGCAGCGTGGATCTCTGGGAGGGGACCCAGTACTTC. It is translated as CSVDLWEGTQYF.

This clonotype was seen repeatedly, ten times or more. The gene calls are TRBV6-5 and TRBJ2-1; no clear D gene. The CDR3 loop spans 13 amino acids. Trimming removed 0 bases from V and 8 bases from J, with 8 bases in between. CDR1 MNHEY and CDR2 SVGAGI come from the germline V gene. CDR3 region: CASSYSGSDEQFF. The CDR3, as DNA: TGTGCCAGCAGTTACTCTGGTTCCGATGAGCAGTTCTTC.

The genes are TRBV3-1 and TRBJ2-2, with TRBD1 as a possible D gene (6 bases). V dropped 0 bases and J dropped 5 bases, with 16 bases sitting between them. CDR1 LGHDT and CDR2 YNNKEL come from the germline V gene (reference sequence). The CDR3 is 17 amino acids. CDR3 nucleotide sequence: TGTGCCAGCAGCCAAGATCGCCGGGACACAAATACCGGGGAGCTGTTTTTT. This codes for CASSQDRRDTNTGELFF.

The table lists this clonotype with a few counts. The chain uses TRBV20-1 and TRBJ2-1, with a weak D call TRBD1 (7 bases). This CDR3 has 11 amino acids. Between the trimmed V and J ends, which lost 8 bases and 14 bases, there was a span of 19 bases. Germline lookup yields CDR1 DFQATT and CDR2 SNEGSKA (reference sequence). The CDR3: CSPSAQGEEFF. DNA of the CDR3: TGCAGTCCCTCCGCCCAGGGGGAGGAGTTCTTC.

In this sample, this clonotype turned up a few times. The chain links TRBV6-6 to TRBJ1-4, with 7 bases that match TRBD1. This CDR3 region has 17 residues. Unmatched junction bases numbered 24, after V lost 7 bases and J lost 13 bases. From germline, CDR1 is MNHNY and CDR2 SVGAGI (reference sequence). The CDR3 DNA is TGTGCCAGCACCCAGAGGGACAGTTTTGCGCCCATAAATAGACTGTTTTTT. As protein: CASTQRDSFAPINRLFF.

This chain links TRBV4-1 with TRBJ2-3; unclear D gene. CDR1 and CDR2 (germline): MGHRA, YSYEKL. This CDR3 spans 14 amino acids. Trimming cost V 1 base and J 2 bases, with 7 bases left between them. CDR3: CASSQASVTDTQYF. The CDR3 nucleotides are TGCGCCAGCAGCCAAGCAAGTGTCACAGATACGCAGTATTTT.

This chain links TRBV7-9 with TRBJ2-7; D may be TRBD1 or TRBD2 (5 bases each). This CDR3 has 15 amino acids. The germline V and J ends were trimmed by 5 bases and 1 base, with 15 bases remaining between them. Germline CDR1 SEHNR, CDR2 FQNEAQ (reference sequence). CDR3 loop: CASSVGGTSSYEQYF. As DNA, the CDR3 is TGTGCCAGCAGCGTAGGTGGGACGTCGTCCTACGAGCAGTACTTC.